This TCR beta chain was observed in a study of blood T cell repertoires in COVID-19. Study information: The origin of the acute and convalescent COVID-19 samples was the United States, Italy and Spain.

Deletions cut 6 bases from V and 5 bases from J, with 19 bases between. The CDR3 extends over 15 amino acids. Per the germline V gene, CDR1 is LNHDA and CDR2 is SQIVND (reference sequence). Produced via immunoSEQ multiplex PCR; TCRdb's table is partial and in-frame only. The sample records about 190,000 clones, around 84% being singletons. The source is a human donor in a cohort sampled during active COVID-19. Sequenced sample: peripheral blood. The chain links TRBV19 to TRBJ2-5; D is perhaps TRBD1 (6 bases). The CDR3 region has the DNA TGTGCCAGTAGCAACAGGGTAGGGGTCGGGGAGACCCAGTACTTC. Protein sequence: CASSNRVGVGETQYF.